A selection of T cell receptor beta chains follows, all from one sample in a study of cytomegalovirus exposure and HLA in healthy donors. Data came from immunoSEQ multiplex PCR; TCRdb stores just in-frame clones and leaves some out. The sample carries more than 95,000 clones, under 90% recorded once. The sample consisted of PBMCs. The receptors derive from a woman aged 25-40 years in good health and CMV-seronegative. Each CDR3 is given with its conserved first and last residue. D genes are given only for firm matches. The size of a clone is reported for some rows only, either as once, few or many, or as a class for expanded clones.

TGCGCCAGCAGCTTGGATTTTGGGACTAGCTCCTACGAGCAGTACTTC	CASSLDFGTSSYEQYF	TRBV5-1	16	-	TRBJ2-7	TRBD2
TGCGCCAGCTCACGACAGGGAGAGACTGAAGCTTTCTTT	CASSRQGETEAFF	TRBV5-1	13	-	TRBJ1-1	TRBD1
TGTGCCAGCAGCGTAGACCAGGGCGAGACCCAGTACTTC	CASSVDQGETQYF	TRBV9	13	once	TRBJ2-5	-
TGTGCCAGCAGAAGCGGGACAGGGGGCTCTGGGGCCAACGTCCTGACTTTC	CASRSGTGGSGANVLTF	TRBV27	17	-	TRBJ2-6	TRBD1
TGCGCCAGCAGCTTCCTCAGTAGCACAGATACGCAGTATTTT	CASSFLSSTDTQYF	TRBV5-1	14	-	TRBJ2-3	-
TGTGCCAGCAGCCCAGATTATGAAAAACTGTTTTTT	CASSPDYEKLFF	TRBV7-9	12	few	TRBJ1-4	-
TGTGCCAGCAGCGGCGGACAGGGCGCTCCCGATGAGCAGTTCTTC	CASSGGQGAPDEQFF	TRBV5-4	15	-	TRBJ2-1	TRBD1
TGTGTCAGCAGCAAAGGGGACAGCAACTACGAGCAGTACTTC	CVSSKGDSNYEQYF	TRBV21-1	14	-	TRBJ2-7	-
TGTGCCAGCAGTGCGGGACAGAACCCCTACGAGCAGTACTTC	CASSAGQNPYEQYF	TRBV28	14	-	TRBJ2-7	-
TGTGCCAGCTCACGCCGTATGGGCATTCGTAATGAAAAACTGTTTTTT	CASSRRMGIRNEKLFF	TRBV18	16	-	TRBJ1-4	-
TGTGCCAGCAGTGGGACACAGAACACTGAAGCTTTCTTT	CASSGTQNTEAFF	TRBV6-1	13	once	TRBJ1-1	-
TGTGTCAGAAGCTTTGTCTTCCCTCCGACTAGCGGGAGGGCCATACGATCCTACGAGCAGTACTTC	CVRSFVFPPTSGRAIRSYEQYF	TRBV7-5	22	-	TRBJ2-7	-
TGTGCCAGTAGTATATCCAGAGGGAGGTCTAGCGGGGGCCATGAGCAGTTCTTC	CASSISRGRSSGGHEQFF	TRBV19	18	once	TRBJ2-1	TRBD2
TGTGCCAGCAGCTCTATGACTAGCGGGATAGCCTACGAGCAGTACTTC	CASSSMTSGIAYEQYF	TRBV7-9	16	few	TRBJ2-7	TRBD2
TGTGCCTGGAGTTTCATACAGGGAGGCTACACCTTC	CAWSFIQGGYTF	TRBV30	12	-	TRBJ1-2	-
TGCAGCGTTGAAGGACTAGCGGGTCCCACGGGGACCGGGGAGCTGTTTTTT	CSVEGLAGPTGTGELFF	TRBV29-1	17	-	TRBJ2-2	TRBD2
TGTGCCAGTAGTATTTCGTTGAGCTCCTACAATGAGCAGTTCTTC	CASSISLSSYNEQFF	TRBV19	15	-	TRBJ2-1	-
TGCGCCAGCAGCCCGACTAGCGGGAGCACAGATACGCAGTATTTT	CASSPTSGSTDTQYF	TRBV5-1	15	-	TRBJ2-3	TRBD2